These T cell receptor beta chains were read from a single sample in a study of shared clonotypes between healthy human individuals. Sequencing was performed with immunoSEQ multiplex PCR; in TCRdb, only in-frame clones are kept and a portion is missing. The sample consists of over 700,000 clones, approximately 77% of them appearing once. The sample taken for sequencing was memory CD4+ T cells sorted from blood. These receptors all stem from a woman aged 25-40 years in good health. Each CDR3 is given with its conserved first and last residue. Each record gives: D gene, J gene, clone size, V gene, CDR3 DNA, CDR3 protein. A D gene is named only where the DNA matches it firmly. Clone size is stated in some rows and not others, as once, few, many or a class when expanded.

NA	TRBJ2-2	NA	TRBV7-3	TGTGCCAGCAGCTTAAGTCAATCGGGGGAGCTGTTTTTT	CASSLSQSGELFF
TRBD2	TRBJ2-3	NA	TRBV29-1	TGCAGCGTTAACAGCGGGAGGCAGGTAGATACGCAGTATTTT	CSVNSGRQVDTQYF
NA	TRBJ1-1	NA	TRBV18	TGTGCCAGCTCACCGGTGGAGGCGCACGAAGCTTTCTTT	CASSPVEAHEAFF
TRBD1	TRBJ1-5	NA	TRBV2	TGTGCCAGCACCATCGGGACAGGGGGTACTCAGCCCCAGCATTTT	CASTIGTGGTQPQHF
NA	TRBJ1-5	NA	TRBV29-1	TGCAGCGTTAGGACGGATAGCAATCAGCCCCAGCATTTT	CSVRTDSNQPQHF
NA	TRBJ2-5	few	TRBV19	TGTGCCAGTAGTATTGGGACCGGGGCCGGTTGGGAGACCCAGTACTTC	CASSIGTGAGWETQYF
TRBD1	TRBJ2-1	NA	TRBV6-6	TGTGCCAGCAGTCCGGGACAGGGGTATGCCTACAATGAGCAGTTCTTC	CASSPGQGYAYNEQFF
TRBD1	TRBJ2-2	NA	TRBV6-6	TGTGCCAGCAGTTCAGGGGGCGCGAACACCGGGGAGCTGTTTTTT	CASSSGGANTGELFF
NA	TRBJ2-2	NA	TRBV5-1	TGCGCCAGCAGCTTGGACGGGACACTGAACACCGGGGAGCTGTTTTTT	CASSLDGTLNTGELFF
TRBD2	TRBJ2-5	NA	TRBV2	TGTGCCAGCACCCAAGCGGGAGTGGTTGGAGAGACCCAGTACTTC	CASTQAGVVGETQYF
NA	TRBJ2-7	NA	TRBV4-1	TGCGCCAGCAGCCAAGCTTTGGGGGTTCGCTACGAGCAGTACTTC	CASSQALGVRYEQYF
NA	TRBJ2-1	NA	TRBV25-1	TGTGCCAGCAGTGAATATAGGCAGGGAAGGAGTAATGAGCAGTTCTTC	CASSEYRQGRSNEQFF
NA	TRBJ1-3	NA	TRBV5-1	TGCGCCAGCAGCTTGGAGGGAGGAAGCTCTGGAAACACCATATATTTT	CASSLEGGSSGNTIYF
NA	TRBJ1-2	NA	TRBV19	TGTGCCAGTAGTACCCAAAGGAACTATGGCTACACCTTC	CASSTQRNYGYTF
NA	TRBJ2-7	NA	TRBV7-9	TGTGCCAGCAGCCTGGACCCCTACGAGCAGTACTTC	CASSLDPYEQYF
TRBD1	TRBJ2-1	NA	TRBV20-1	TGCGGATACAGGGGGCTGAATGAGCAGTTCTTC	CGYRGLNEQFF
NA	TRBJ1-1	NA	TRBV5-1	TGCGCCAGCAGCTTGGTTTCAGTTAACACTGAAGCTTTCTTT	CASSLVSVNTEAFF
NA	TRBJ1-1	NA	TRBV7-9	TGTGCCAGCAGCTTAGCCGGGCGGAACACTGAAGCTTTCTTT	CASSLAGRNTEAFF
TRBD1	TRBJ1-5	NA	TRBV7-2	TGTGCCAGCAGCTTTGGCAGGGGGGAGGGTCAGCCCCAGCATTTT	CASSFGRGEGQPQHF
NA	TRBJ1-5	NA	TRBV10-1	TGCGCCAGCAGTATCTTCTGGGGTCCTCAGCCCCAGCATTTT	CASSIFWGPQPQHF
NA	TRBJ1-4	NA	TRBV4-1	TGCGCCAGCAGCTTACGCCGCGGGCTAAACGAAAAACTGTTTTTT	CASSLRRGLNEKLFF
NA	TRBJ1-1	few	TRBV2	TGTGCCAGCAGTGAACAGGCCATGAACACTGAAGCTTTCTTT	CASSEQAMNTEAFF
TRBD2	TRBJ2-6	NA	TRBV29-1	TGCAGCGTCGCGGGAGGTCTCTCTGGGGCCAACGTCCTGACTTTC	CSVAGGLSGANVLTF
TRBD2	TRBJ2-7	NA	TRBV5-4	TGTGCCAGCAGCAGGACTAGCGGGAGGGCATCGGGGGAGCAGTACTTC	CASSRTSGRASGEQYF
NA	TRBJ2-3	NA	TRBV5-1	TGCGCCAGCAGCTTGGGCGGGAAATTCGGAGATACGCAGTATTTT	CASSLGGKFGDTQYF
TRBD1	TRBJ2-5	NA	TRBV11-2	TGTGCCAGCAGTCCAGGACAGGCCCAAGAGACCCAGTACTTC	CASSPGQAQETQYF
NA	TRBJ2-7	NA	TRBV18	TGTGCCAGCTCACCAAAGAACGAGCAGTACTTC	CASSPKNEQYF
TRBD2	TRBJ2-7	few	TRBV6-1	TGTGCCAGCAGTGAAAGGAAGAGCGGGAGTCCCCACGAGCAGTACTTC	CASSERKSGSPHEQYF
NA	TRBJ2-1	many	TRBV7-2	TGTGCCAGCAGCCACCAAGCGAGACGGAGCTCCTACAATGAGCAGTTCTTC	CASSHQARRSSYNEQFF
NA	TRBJ1-1	NA	TRBV2	TGTGCCAGCATTGGACAGATGAACACTGAAGCTTTCTTT	CASIGQMNTEAFF
TRBD1	TRBJ1-5	NA	TRBV19	TGTGCCAGTACCCCGGGACAGGGATGGAATCAGCCCCAGCATTTT	CASTPGQGWNQPQHF
TRBD1	TRBJ2-7	few	TRBV27	TGTGCCAGCACCGGACAGGGGGCCTACGAGCAGTACTTC	CASTGQGAYEQYF
NA	TRBJ1-5	NA	TRBV28	TGTGCCGGACGGGGGGGGGCTCATCAGCCCCAGCATTTT	CAGRGGAHQPQHF
TRBD1	TRBJ1-1	NA	TRBV6-1	TGTGCCAGCAGTGTGGACAGGGCGAACACTGAAGCTTTCTTT	CASSVDRANTEAFF
TRBD1	TRBJ2-3	NA	TRBV6-7	TGTGCCAGCGGACAGGGAAAGGAGCCTTTAGCCACAGATACGCAGTATTTT	CASGQGKEPLATDTQYF
NA	TRBJ2-7	NA	TRBV5-4	TGTGCCCCATCCGGGTGGCCCTACGAGCAGTACTTC	CAPSGWPYEQYF
NA	TRBJ1-1	few	TRBV29-1	TGCAGCGCTACCCGACAGGAAGCTTTCTTT	CSATRQEAFF
TRBD1	TRBJ1-5	few	TRBV18	TGTGCCAGCTCCCCCCAGGGGGCGTTGGATCAGCCCCAGCATTTT	CASSPQGALDQPQHF
TRBD1	TRBJ1-1	NA	TRBV28	TGTGCCAGCAGCCCGACAGGGTTGAACACTGAAGCTTTCTTT	CASSPTGLNTEAFF
TRBD2	TRBJ2-2	NA	TRBV6-4	TGTGCCAGCAAGGAGCGGGGACTCGGAGGCGGGGAGCTGTTTTTT	CASKERGLGGGELFF
NA	TRBJ2-1	NA	TRBV28	TGTGCCAGCAGCTACTTAGCGGTGCGCTCCTACAATGAGCAGTTCTTC	CASSYLAVRSYNEQFF
TRBD2	TRBJ2-1	many	TRBV11-2	TGTGCCAGCAGTCCGGGACCGGGCGGGGGATACAATGAGCAGTTCTTC	CASSPGPGGGYNEQFF
TRBD1	TRBJ1-4	NA	TRBV2	TGTGCCAGCAAGAGACAGGGGGAAATATCGGTCGTAAAACTGTTTTTT	CASKRQGEISVVKLFF
NA	TRBJ1-2	NA	TRBV19	TGTGCCAGTAGAAGACGGGCTGACCCCAAGGATGGCTACACCTTC	CASRRRADPKDGYTF
TRBD1	TRBJ2-3	few	TRBV29-1	TGCAGCGGACTCGGGACAGGGGGGACCACAGATACGCAGTATTTT	CSGLGTGGTTDTQYF
NA	TRBJ2-7	once	TRBV28	TGTGCCAGCAGTTTATGGAGCAGCGCCTACGAGCAGTACTTC	CASSLWSSAYEQYF
NA	TRBJ1-5	many	TRBV27	TGTGCCAGCAGTTTATCAGGGGGAAATGGGCCCCAGCATTTT	CASSLSGGNGPQHF
NA	TRBJ2-3	NA	TRBV7-9	TGTGCCAGCAGCTTAAGAGTGGATCCCACAGATACGCAGTATTTT	CASSLRVDPTDTQYF
NA	TRBJ1-1	NA	TRBV2	TGTGCCAGCGTTGGTCGCACAGGGTTGAACACTGAAGCTTTCTTT	CASVGRTGLNTEAFF
TRBD1	TRBJ1-1	NA	TRBV7-2	TGTGCCAGCAGCTTAAGTGGACAGGTTAATCGTGAAGCTTTCTTT	CASSLSGQVNREAFF
NA	TRBJ1-1	NA	TRBV5-5	TGTGCCAGCAGCTTCCTACCGAACACTGAAGCTTTCTTT	CASSFLPNTEAFF
TRBD2	TRBJ2-5	NA	TRBV2	TGTGCCAGCAGCGACAGGACTAGCGGGAGGAGATGGGAGACCCAGTACTTC	CASSDRTSGRRWETQYF
TRBD1	TRBJ2-7	once	TRBV18	TGTGCCAGCTCACCATCAATAGGACAGGGCCCTACCTACGAGCAGTACTTC	CASSPSIGQGPTYEQYF
TRBD2	TRBJ2-1	NA	TRBV5-1	TGCGCCAGCAGCTTGGTGCTAGCGGGAGTCGCTGAGCAGTTCTTC	CASSLVLAGVAEQFF
TRBD2	TRBJ2-2	NA	TRBV9	TGTGCCAGCAGCGCCAGAGCGGGAGGGAGGGAGCTGTTTTTT	CASSARAGGRELFF
NA	TRBJ1-1	NA	TRBV5-1	TGCGCCAGCAGCTTTGAGATGGAGAACACTGAAGCTTTCTTT	CASSFEMENTEAFF
NA	TRBJ1-2	NA	TRBV28	TGTGCCAGCAGAAACCAGGGATTTAACTATGGCTACACCTTC	CASRNQGFNYGYTF
TRBD1	TRBJ1-4	once	TRBV28	TGTGCCAGCTCCCGGGGGGACAGAGATAATGAAAAACTGTTTTTT	CASSRGDRDNEKLFF
TRBD2	TRBJ2-5	NA	TRBV10-3	TGTGCCATCAGTACTAGCGGGAAACAAGAGACCCAGTACTTC	CAISTSGKQETQYF
TRBD2	TRBJ2-7	NA	TRBV4-2	TGTGCCAGCAGCCAAGTTTCTAGCGGGAGGGCTGACTACGAGCAGTACTTC	CASSQVSSGRADYEQYF